This TCR beta chain was identified during a study of T cell responses to AZD1222 COVID-19 vaccine. Overall study context: Combined were second doses at about 4 or about 12 weeks.

About this clone: Its antigen is still unknown.

TCRdb keeps only in-frame clones here, not all; method: immunoSEQ multiplex PCR. The repertoire holds about 130,000 clones, 80% to 90% seen once, with roughly 1.5% in the top ten. V lost 0 bases, J lost 0 bases, and 5 bases stayed unmatched. Germline CDR1 reads SGHKS; CDR2 reads YYEKEE (reference sequence). This CDR3 has 16 residues. Study-level points and caveats: Samples come after the peak T cell response, not at day 14. Unmutated regions of variants are reportedly targeted by nearly half of spike-specific TCRs. Clonal diversity was possibly underestimated; the donors were predominantly white British and more often female.

V is TRBV5-5 and J is TRBJ2-7; 8 bases align to TRBD1. This TCR came from an adult in good health. Sample: peripheral blood, taken on day 0 of AZD1222 vaccination. This CDR3 is CASSLAATGVSYEQYF. The CDR3 DNA is TGTGCCAGCAGCTTGGCCGCGACAGGGGTCTCCTACGAGCAGTACTTC.